This T cell receptor (beta chain) comes out of a study of Ad26.COV2.S vaccination and SARS-CoV-2 variants. The table came from immunoSEQ multiplex PCR; TCRdb's copy has only in-frame clones and leaves some out. Among hundreds of thousands of clones listed, roughly 89% were seen once. Specified treatment: around 19 received Ad26.COV2.S at low or high dose, single or two shots; about five received placebo; per-sample allocation not given. Sampling was done on day 63 after the first vaccine or placebo injection. Germline CDR1 reads SGHNT; CDR2 reads YYREEE (reference sequence). V dropped 0 bases and J dropped 5; count of bases not matched to a gene: 5. CDR3 length equals 16 residues.

The receptor was isolated from a person between 18 and 60 years old who received the Ad26.COV2.S COVID-19 vaccine or a placebo. This chain links TRBV5-4 with TRBJ2-6, with TRBD2 matching over 7 bases. The source material was peripheral blood, sampled in a trial of Ad26.COV2.S vaccine versus placebo. The CDR3 nucleotides read TGTGCCAGCAGCTTGGGGGGGAGGGGCCGGGCCAACGTCCTGACTTTC. Its protein product is CASSLGGRGRANVLTF. Based on the CDR3 plus reference TRBV5-4 and TRBJ2-6, the full variable domain is ETGVTQSPTHLIKTRGQQVTLRCSSQSGHNTVSWYQQALGQGPQFIFQYYREEENGRGNFPPRFSGLQFPNYSSELNVNALELDDSALYLCASSLGGRGRANVLTFGAGSRLTVL.